This T cell receptor (beta chain) comes out of a study of blood T cells in healthy people across ages (dated by TCRdb to about 2015). With respect to the entire study: In model experiments, roughly one uniquely barcoded TCR beta cDNA molecule per two T cells was captured by template switching. Using deep sequencing normalized with unique cDNA molecular identifiers, the study measured how TCR beta repertoire diversity changes with age. The donors were divided into four age groups: young (average 16 years), middle-aged (about 40), aged (approximately 62) and long-lived (about 80). To avoid experimental bias, donors of different ages were distributed randomly across sequencing lanes. For two donors (one aged 18 to 29 and one aged 80 or older), the study analyzed two additional independent replicas of 1 million unique cDNA reads from the same blood draw.

Of note for this clonotype: The specificity of this receptor is unknown. Per-base quality was not reported, and no clone a single base away is much larger than it.

The full study reports these points: Observed TCR beta diversity per million T cells fell roughly linearly with age, and a significant reduction was already apparent by age roughly 40. The percentage of naive T cells measured by flow cytometry correlated strongly with observed TCR beta diversity. Conclusive comparison of naive and antigen-experienced compartments was prevented by the profiling of bulk unsorted PBMCs. The CMV infection status of donors was not known, potentially confounding age-related changes in expanded clonotypes. Total diversity estimates from one million sequenced T cells were considered lower bounds and underestimates. Compared with the aged group, more naive CD4+ T cells, fewer expanded clones and increased TCR diversity were shown by the long-lived group, suggesting age selection.

The library was produced with 5' RACE. Sequenced using an Illumina HiSeq 2500. The second PCR ran for roughly 7 to 11 cycles and used a J-beta primer mix along with a sample-barcoded 5' primer. A unique molecular identifier was introduced onto each TCR beta cDNA molecule by a template-switch 5' adaptor carrying 12 random nucleotides. At least 3 million CDR3-containing paired-end reads were obtained from each sample. The Mint cDNA synthesis kit, primed by a TRBC-specific oligonucleotide, was used to synthesize first-strand cDNA from all RNA. Following uracil-DNA glycosylase treatment, all cDNA underwent a first 18-cycle PCR with the universal primers M1SS and BC2_uni_R. The authors' pipeline ran thus. For normalization, 1 million high-quality reads, each with a distinct molecular identifier, were randomly selected from each sample. Instead of being binned into consensus sequences, reads that shared molecular identifiers were thrown out. CDR3 identification, clonotype clustering and error correction used MiTCR with a Q25 quality threshold and the strictest error-elimination algorithm. A nonparametric unseen species model with Euler transformation was used to estimate a lower bound on total TCR beta diversity. The public reads were reprocessed in TCRdb via fastp at Q25 and MiXCR, keeping in-frame beta chains. Identical CDR3 protein sequences are pooled into one entry, listed with their most common genes and DNA. The V and J calls reflect TCRdb's pipeline rather than the authors' work. For this sample there are hundreds of thousands of distinct CDR3 sequences; roughly 30% appear just once. The ten largest account for approximately 15% of the sample.

Taken from cysteine to phenylalanine, the CDR3 has 15 residues. Kept here is only the CDR3 DNA, which spans 45 bases and is read in frame from base 1. V is cut by 3 bases and J by 0 bases, and the space between the germline ends is 10 bases. The germline V gene encodes CDR1 SGHTA and CDR2 FQGTGA. The donors were roughly 38 Caucasian individuals from Russia, aged roughly 6 to 100 years, who were systemically healthy. Each donor gave ten milliliters of peripheral blood, collected into EDTA-treated Vacutainer tubes. PBMCs were isolated by Ficoll-Paque density-gradient centrifugation, with at least 6 million obtained per sample. Trizol reagent was used to extract total RNA from PBMCs, with at least 6 micrograms per sample. Naive CD45RAhigh/CD27high T cell percentages were measured by flow cytometry on a PBMC aliquot from every donor.

This receptor was identified in an elderly woman in good health. Donor details come from another sample of the same person, matched by shared clones. The sample comprised blood. This chain is built from TRBV7-3 and TRBJ2-3; the D gene is not confidently resolved. The CDR3 protein: CASSLEQPSTDTQYF. The base sequence is TGTGCCAGCAGCTTGGAACAGCCCAGCACAGATACGCAGTATTTT.